This entry concerns a single TCR beta chain. Its antigen remains unknown. An end of the junction does not agree with germline; a read error may underlie this. The germline V gene has CDR1 SGHAT and CDR2 FQNNGV. This CDR3 comprises 16 residues. This sample was included in a study of tumor-infiltrating lymphocytes in glioblastoma multiforme. General study results and limits: T cells were not sorted into functional subsets. The TCR and somatic mutation analysis included just one glioblastoma patient. Clone frequencies may be distorted by unequal TCR transcripts per cell.

TCRB libraries came from RNA via three nested multiplex PCR rounds. These TCRB libraries lack any described unique molecular identifiers. MiXCR, run by TCRdb on the multiplex PCR reads, gives a single entry per CDR3 protein. The sample yields tens of thousands of distinct CDR3 sequences, approximately 60% seen once. The TCR originated in a male donor with glioblastoma. The sequenced sample consisted of brain tumor tissue. This chain links TRBV11-2 with TRBJ2-5; D is undetermined. CDR3 residues: CASSLGTAAKQETQYF. The CDR3 nucleotides read TGTGCCAGCAGCTTAGGTACGGCAGCCAAACAAGAGACCCAGTACTTT.